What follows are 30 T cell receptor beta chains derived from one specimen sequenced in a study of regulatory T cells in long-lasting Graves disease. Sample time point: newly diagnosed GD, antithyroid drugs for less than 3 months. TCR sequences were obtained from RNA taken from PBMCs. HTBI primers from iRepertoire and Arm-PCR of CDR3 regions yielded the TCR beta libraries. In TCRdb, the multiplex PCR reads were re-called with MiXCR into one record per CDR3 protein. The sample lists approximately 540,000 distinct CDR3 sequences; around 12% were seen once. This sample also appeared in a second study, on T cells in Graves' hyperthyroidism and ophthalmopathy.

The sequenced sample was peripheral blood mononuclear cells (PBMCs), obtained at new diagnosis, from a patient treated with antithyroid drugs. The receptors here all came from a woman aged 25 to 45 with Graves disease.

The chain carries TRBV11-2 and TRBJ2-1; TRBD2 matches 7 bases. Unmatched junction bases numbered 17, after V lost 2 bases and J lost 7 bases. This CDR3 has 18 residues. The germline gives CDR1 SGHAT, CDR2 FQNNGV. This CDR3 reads CASSLSMGGEGHWNEQFF. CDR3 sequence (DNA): TGTGCCAGCAGCTTATCGATGGGAGGGGAAGGGCACTGGAATGAGCAGTTCTTC.

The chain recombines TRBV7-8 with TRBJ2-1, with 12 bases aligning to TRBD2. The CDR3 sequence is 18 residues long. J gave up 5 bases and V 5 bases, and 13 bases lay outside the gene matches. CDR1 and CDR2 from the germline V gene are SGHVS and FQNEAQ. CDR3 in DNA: TGTGCCAGCAGCCGCATAGGGCTAGCGGGAGGGCCCCACAATGAGCAGTTCTTC. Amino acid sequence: CASSRIGLAGGPHNEQFF.

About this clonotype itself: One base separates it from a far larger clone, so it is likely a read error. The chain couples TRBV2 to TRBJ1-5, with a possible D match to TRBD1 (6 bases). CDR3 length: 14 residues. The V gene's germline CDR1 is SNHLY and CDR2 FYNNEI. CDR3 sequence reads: CAGSPRGRNQPQHF. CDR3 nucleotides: TGTGCCGGCAGTCCCAGGGGTAGGAATCAGCCCCAGCATTTT.

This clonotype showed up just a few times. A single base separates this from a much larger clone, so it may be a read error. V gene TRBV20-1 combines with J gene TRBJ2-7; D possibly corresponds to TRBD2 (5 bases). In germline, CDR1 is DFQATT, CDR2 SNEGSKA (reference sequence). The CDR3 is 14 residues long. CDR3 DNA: TGCAGTGCTAGACCCGAGGACTCTACCTACGAGCAGTGCTTC. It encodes CSARPEDSTYEQCF.

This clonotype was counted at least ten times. Here the CDR3 reads CAIRNDQETQYF. DNA for the CDR3: TGTGCCATCAGAAACGATCAAGAGACCCAGTACTTC. The chain joins TRBV10-3 to TRBJ2-5, with no clear D. The CDR3 extends over 12 amino acids. The germline gives CDR1 ENHRY, CDR2 SYGVKD. The V gene lost 6 bases and the J gene lost 2 bases, with 7 bases spanning the gap.

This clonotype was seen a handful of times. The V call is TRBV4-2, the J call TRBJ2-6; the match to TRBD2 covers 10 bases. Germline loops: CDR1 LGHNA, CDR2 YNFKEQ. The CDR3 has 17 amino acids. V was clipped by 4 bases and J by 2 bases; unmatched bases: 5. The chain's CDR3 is CASSLGTSETGANVLTF. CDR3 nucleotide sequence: TGTGCCAGCAGCCTCGGGACTAGCGAAACTGGGGCCAACGTCCTGACTTTC.

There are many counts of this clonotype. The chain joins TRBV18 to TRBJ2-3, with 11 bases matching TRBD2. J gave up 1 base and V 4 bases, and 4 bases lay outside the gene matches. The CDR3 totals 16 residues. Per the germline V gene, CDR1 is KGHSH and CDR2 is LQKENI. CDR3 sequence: CASSLAGGPRTDTQYF. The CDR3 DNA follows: TGTGCCAGCTCACTAGCGGGAGGGCCGCGCACAGATACGCAGTATTTT.

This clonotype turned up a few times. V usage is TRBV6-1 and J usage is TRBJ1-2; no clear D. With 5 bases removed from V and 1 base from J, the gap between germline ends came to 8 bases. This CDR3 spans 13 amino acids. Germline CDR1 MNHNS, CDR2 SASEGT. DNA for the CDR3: TGTGCCAGCAGTACGACTGATAACTATGGCTACACCTTC. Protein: CASSTTDNYGYTF.

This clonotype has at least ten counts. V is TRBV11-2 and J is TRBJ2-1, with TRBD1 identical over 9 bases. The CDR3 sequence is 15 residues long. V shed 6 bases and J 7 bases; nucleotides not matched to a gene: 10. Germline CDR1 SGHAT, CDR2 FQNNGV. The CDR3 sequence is CASRTNRGLGNEQFF. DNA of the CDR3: TGTGCCAGCAGAACAAACAGGGGGCTCGGGAATGAGCAGTTCTTC.

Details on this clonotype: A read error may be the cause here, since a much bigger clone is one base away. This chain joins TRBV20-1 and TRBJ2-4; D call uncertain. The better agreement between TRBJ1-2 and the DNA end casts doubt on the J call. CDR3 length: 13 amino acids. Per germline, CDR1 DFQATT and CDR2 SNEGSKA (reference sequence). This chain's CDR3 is CSASGYRGYGYTF. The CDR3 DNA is TGCAGTGCTAGTGGATACCGAGGCTATGGCTACACCTTC.

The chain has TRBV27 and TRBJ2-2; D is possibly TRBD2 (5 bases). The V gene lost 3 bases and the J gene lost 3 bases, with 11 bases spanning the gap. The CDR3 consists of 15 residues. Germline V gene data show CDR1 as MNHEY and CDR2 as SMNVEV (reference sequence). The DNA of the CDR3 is TGTGCCAGCAGTTTTGGGATCGGGGACACCGGGGAGCTGTTTTTT. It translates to CASSFGIGDTGELFF.

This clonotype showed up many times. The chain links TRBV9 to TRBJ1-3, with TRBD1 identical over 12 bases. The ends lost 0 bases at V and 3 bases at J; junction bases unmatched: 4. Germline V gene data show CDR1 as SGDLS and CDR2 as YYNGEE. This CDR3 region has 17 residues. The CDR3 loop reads CASSVGDRGRGGNTIYF. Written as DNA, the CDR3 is TGTGCCAGCAGCGTAGGGGACAGGGGGCGCGGTGGAAACACCATATATTTT. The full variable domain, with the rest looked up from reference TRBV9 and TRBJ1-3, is DSGVTQTPKHLITATGQRVTLRCSPRSGDLSVYWYQQSLDQGLQFLIQYYNGEERAKGNILERFSAQQFPDLHSELNLSSLELGDSALYFCASSVGDRGRGGNTIYFGEGSWLTVV.

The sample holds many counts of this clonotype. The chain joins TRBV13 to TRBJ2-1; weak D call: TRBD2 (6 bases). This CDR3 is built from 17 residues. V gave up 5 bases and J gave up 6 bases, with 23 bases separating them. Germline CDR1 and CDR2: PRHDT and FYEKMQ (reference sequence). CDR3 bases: TGTGCCAGCAGCCCAAGGGAGACTAGGAAGGTTCGCAATGAGCAGTTCTTC. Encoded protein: CASSPRETRKVRNEQFF.

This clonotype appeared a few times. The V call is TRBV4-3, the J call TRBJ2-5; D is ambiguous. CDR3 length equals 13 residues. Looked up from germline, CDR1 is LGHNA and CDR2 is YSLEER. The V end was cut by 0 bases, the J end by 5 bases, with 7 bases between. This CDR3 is CASSQDYPETQYF. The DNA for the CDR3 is TGCGCCAGCAGCCAAGATTACCCCGAGACCCAGTACTTC.

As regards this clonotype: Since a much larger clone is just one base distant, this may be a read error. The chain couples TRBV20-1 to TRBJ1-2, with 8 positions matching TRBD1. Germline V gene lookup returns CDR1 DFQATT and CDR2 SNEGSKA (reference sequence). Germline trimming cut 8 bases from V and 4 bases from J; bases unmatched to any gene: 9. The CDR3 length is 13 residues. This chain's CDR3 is CSTIQTGVYGYTF. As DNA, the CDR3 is TGCAGTACTATACAGACAGGGGTCTATGGCTACACCTTC.

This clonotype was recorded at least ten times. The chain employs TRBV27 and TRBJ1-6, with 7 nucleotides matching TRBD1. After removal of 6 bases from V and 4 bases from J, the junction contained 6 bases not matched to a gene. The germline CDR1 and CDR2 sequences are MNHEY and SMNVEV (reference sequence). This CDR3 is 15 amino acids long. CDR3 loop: CASRSAGQYNSPLHF. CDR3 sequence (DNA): TGTGCCAGCAGGTCCGCGGGACAGTATAATTCACCCCTCCACTTT.

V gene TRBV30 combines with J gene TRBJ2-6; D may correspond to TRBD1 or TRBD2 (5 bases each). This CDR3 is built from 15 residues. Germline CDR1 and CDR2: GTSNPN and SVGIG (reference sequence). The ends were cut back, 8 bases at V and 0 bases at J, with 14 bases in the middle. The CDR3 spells CATTWGSSGANVLTF. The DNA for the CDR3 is TGTGCCACAACGTGGGGGAGCTCTGGGGCCAACGTCCTGACTTTC.

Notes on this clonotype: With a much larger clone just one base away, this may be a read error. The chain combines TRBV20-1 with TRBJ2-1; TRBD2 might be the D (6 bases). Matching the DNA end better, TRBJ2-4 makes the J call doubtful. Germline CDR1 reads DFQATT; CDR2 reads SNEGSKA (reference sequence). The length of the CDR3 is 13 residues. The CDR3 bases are TGCAGTGCTCCCGGCGGCACGGGGGACATTCAGTACTTC. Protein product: CSAPGGTGDIQYF.

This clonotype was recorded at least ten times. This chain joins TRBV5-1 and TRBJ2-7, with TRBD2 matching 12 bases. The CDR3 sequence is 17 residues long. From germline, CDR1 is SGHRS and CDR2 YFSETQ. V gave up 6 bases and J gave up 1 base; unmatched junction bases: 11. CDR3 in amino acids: CASNDRLAGGRSYEQYF. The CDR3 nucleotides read TGCGCCAGCAACGACCGGCTAGCGGGAGGGAGGTCCTACGAGCAGTACTTC.

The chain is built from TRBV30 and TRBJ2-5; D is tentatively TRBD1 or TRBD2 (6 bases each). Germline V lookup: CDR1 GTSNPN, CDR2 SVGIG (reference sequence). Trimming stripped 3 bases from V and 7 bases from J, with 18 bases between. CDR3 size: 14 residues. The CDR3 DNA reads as TGTGCCTGGAGCGGGGCTGGGGGGCTCGGGACCCAGTACTTC. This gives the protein CAWSGAGGLGTQYF.

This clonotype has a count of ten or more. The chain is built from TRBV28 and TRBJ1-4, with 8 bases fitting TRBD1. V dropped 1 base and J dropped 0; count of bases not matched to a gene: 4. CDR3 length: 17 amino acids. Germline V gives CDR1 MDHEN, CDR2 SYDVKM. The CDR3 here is CASSLFTGGATNEKLFF. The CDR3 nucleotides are TGTGCCAGCAGTTTATTCACAGGGGGAGCAACTAATGAAAAACTGTTTTTT.

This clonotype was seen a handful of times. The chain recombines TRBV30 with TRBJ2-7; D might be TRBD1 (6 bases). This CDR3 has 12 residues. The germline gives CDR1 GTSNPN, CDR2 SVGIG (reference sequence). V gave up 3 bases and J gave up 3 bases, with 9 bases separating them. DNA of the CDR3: TGTGCCTGGAGCCTACAGGGCTACGAGCAGTACTTC. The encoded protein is CAWSLQGYEQYF. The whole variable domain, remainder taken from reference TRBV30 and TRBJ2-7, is SQTIHQWPATLVQPVGSPLSLECTVEGTSNPNLYWYRQAAGRGLQLLFYSVGIGQISSEVPQNLSASRPQDRQFILSSKKLLLSDSGFYLCAWSLQGYEQYFGPGTRLTVT.

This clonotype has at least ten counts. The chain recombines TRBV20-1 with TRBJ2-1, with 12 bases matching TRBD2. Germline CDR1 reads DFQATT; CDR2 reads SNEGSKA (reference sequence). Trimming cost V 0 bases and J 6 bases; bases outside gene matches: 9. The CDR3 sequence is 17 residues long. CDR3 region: CSARDLVLAGGINEQFF. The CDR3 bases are TGCAGTGCTAGAGATTTGGTCCTAGCGGGAGGGATCAATGAGCAGTTCTTC.

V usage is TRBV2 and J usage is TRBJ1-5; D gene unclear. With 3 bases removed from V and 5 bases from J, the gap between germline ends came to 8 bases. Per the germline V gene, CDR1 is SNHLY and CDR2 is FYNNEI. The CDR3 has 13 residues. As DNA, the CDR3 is TGTGCCAGCAGTGATGAGAGCGATCAGCCCCAGCATTTT. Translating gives CASSDESDQPQHF.

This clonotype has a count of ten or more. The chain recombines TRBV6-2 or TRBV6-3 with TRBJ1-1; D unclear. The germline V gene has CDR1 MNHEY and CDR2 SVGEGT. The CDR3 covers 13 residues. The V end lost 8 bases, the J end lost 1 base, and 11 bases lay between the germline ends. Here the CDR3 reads CASADWSNTEAFF. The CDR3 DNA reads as TGTGCCAGCGCCGACTGGTCGAACACTGAAGCTTTCTTT.

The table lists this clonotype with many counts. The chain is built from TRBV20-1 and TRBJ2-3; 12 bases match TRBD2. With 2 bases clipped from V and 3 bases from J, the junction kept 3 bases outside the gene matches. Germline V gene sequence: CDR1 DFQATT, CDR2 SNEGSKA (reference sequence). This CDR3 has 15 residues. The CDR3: CSARIGLAGTDTQYF. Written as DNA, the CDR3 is TGCAGTGCTAGAATCGGACTAGCGGGAACAGATACGCAGTATTTT.

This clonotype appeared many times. The chain's CDR3 is CASSPDRGNEQFF. CDR3 bases: TGTGCCAGCAGTCCCGACAGGGGCAATGAGCAGTTCTTC. The chain couples TRBV12-3 or TRBV12-4 to TRBJ2-1; 8 bases fit TRBD1. The CDR3 is made up of 13 amino acids. The junction had 3 bases not matched to a gene; V was cut back by 5 bases and J by 6 bases.

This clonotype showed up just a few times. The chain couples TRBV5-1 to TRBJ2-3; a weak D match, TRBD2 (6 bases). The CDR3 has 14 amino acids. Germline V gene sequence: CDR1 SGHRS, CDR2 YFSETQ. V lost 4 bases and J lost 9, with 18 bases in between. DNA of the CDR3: TGCGCCAGCAGCCCAGGGACTGAGAAGGGAACGCAGTATTTT. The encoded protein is CASSPGTEKGTQYF.

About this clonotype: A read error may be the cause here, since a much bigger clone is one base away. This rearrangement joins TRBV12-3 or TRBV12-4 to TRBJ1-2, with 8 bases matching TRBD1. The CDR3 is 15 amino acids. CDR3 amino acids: CASSSPGQAKYGYTF. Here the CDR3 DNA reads TGTGCCAGCAGTTCTCCGGGACAGGCTAAATATGGCTACACCTTC.

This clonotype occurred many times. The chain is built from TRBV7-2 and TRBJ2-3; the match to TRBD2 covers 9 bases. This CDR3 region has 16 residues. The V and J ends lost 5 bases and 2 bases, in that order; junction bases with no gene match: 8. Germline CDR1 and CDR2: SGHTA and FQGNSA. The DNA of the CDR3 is TGTGCCAGCAGCCCCCTAGCGGGATTCGTCACAGATACGCAGTATTTT. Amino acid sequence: CASSPLAGFVTDTQYF.